The rows below give T cell receptor beta chains drawn from one sample of a study of blood T cells in healthy people across ages. TCRdb fed the 5' RACE reads into MiXCR, producing one record per CDR3 protein. This table has about 1,400,000 distinct CDR3 sequences, 45% to 70% appearing once. Sequenced material: blood. The receptor source for this set is a man aged 18 to 30 in good health. The CDR3 runs from the conserved cysteine through the conserved F or W. A D gene is named only where the DNA matches it firmly. Clone size is stated in some rows and not others, as once, few, many or a class when expanded.

V gene	clone size	D gene	J gene	CDR3 DNA	CDR3 protein
TRBV4-2	NA	TRBD1	TRBJ2-7	TGTGCCAGCAGCCAAGCTGGACAGGGTTCCTCCGAGCAGTACTTC	CASSQAGQGSSEQYF
TRBV28	NA	TRBD2	TRBJ2-1	TGTGCCAGCACAGTTTTTGCGAGCAGCGGGGGCAAGGGTGAGCAGTTCTTC	CASTVFASSGGKGEQFF
TRBV7-2	NA	TRBD1	TRBJ2-7	TGTGCCAGCAGCTTAGCGGTAGGAGACAGGGGCTACGAGCAGTACTTC	CASSLAVGDRGYEQYF
TRBV28	NA	NA	TRBJ2-7	TGTGCCAGCAGTCCGGACAGTCTAGAGCAGTACTTC	CASSPDSLEQYF
TRBV27	few	NA	TRBJ1-1	TGTGCCAGCAGCCCAATGACAGGAGGGTACACTGAAGCTTTCTTT	CASSPMTGGYTEAFF
TRBV29-1	NA	TRBD2	TRBJ2-2	TGCAGCGCTGAACTAGCGGGGAAACATTCCTACACCGGGGAGCTGTTTTTT	CSAELAGKHSYTGELFF
TRBV11-2	few	TRBD1	TRBJ2-7	TGTGCCAGCAGCACCGGGACAGTGGACGAGCAGTACTTC	CASSTGTVDEQYF
TRBV5-1	NA	NA	TRBJ2-5	TGCGCCAGCAGCTCCGACAGGCCCCCAGAGACCCAGTACTTC	CASSSDRPPETQYF
TRBV6-2/TRBV6-3	NA	NA	TRBJ2-5	TGTGCCAGCAGTTACTCGTCCGGACGTGCGGAGACCCAGTACTTC	CASSYSSGRAETQYF
TRBV20-1	NA	NA	TRBJ2-7	TGCAGTGCGGGTAGTACAGGACCGATATCCTACGAGCAGTACTTC	CSAGSTGPISYEQYF
TRBV11-2	NA	TRBD1	TRBJ2-7	TGTGCCAGCAGCCAACGGGACAGGACAAGTGGATTTCAGTACTTC	CASSQRDRTSGFQYF
TRBV4-1	NA	NA	TRBJ1-5	TGCGCCAGCAGCCAAGCCCCTATGGAACAGCTCAATCAGCCCCAGCATTTT	CASSQAPMEQLNQPQHF
TRBV3-1	few	NA	TRBJ2-7	TGTGCCAGCAGCCAAGGGGCCTCCACACTCGACGAGCAGTACTTC	CASSQGASTLDEQYF
TRBV29-1	NA	TRBD1	TRBJ1-4	TGCAGCGTTGAAGCCCAGGGACAGGGTGGAGAAAAACTGTTTTTT	CSVEAQGQGGEKLFF
TRBV2	NA	TRBD2	TRBJ2-5	TGTGCCAGCAGTTCGACAGCTGGGAGGGGACTAGCGGGGATTGGGCAAGAGACCCAGTACTTC	CASSSTAGRGLAGIGQETQYF
TRBV20-1	NA	NA	TRBJ1-2	TGCAGTGCTAGAGATTCGAAATCCGGGGGCAGGGGCTACACCTTC	CSARDSKSGGRGYTF
TRBV12-3/TRBV12-4	NA	NA	TRBJ2-3	TGTGCCAGCAGTTTAGTGACAGGTACGCAGTATTTT	CASSLVTGTQYF
TRBV28	NA	TRBD1	TRBJ2-1	TGTGCCAGCGGTTCGACAGGGTTTTACAATGAGCAGTTCTTC	CASGSTGFYNEQFF
TRBV20-1	few	NA	TRBJ2-3	TGCAGCCTGCGGGACCCTAGCACAGATACGCAGTATTTT	CSLRDPSTDTQYF
TRBV27	NA	TRBD1	TRBJ2-1	TGTGCCAGCAGTCCACCGGGACAGATATACAATGAGCAGTTCTTC	CASSPPGQIYNEQFF
TRBV6-1	NA	NA	TRBJ1-2	TGTGCCAGCAGCCCGGAGGGGTTCGGCTACACCTTC	CASSPEGFGYTF
TRBV28	NA	NA	TRBJ2-1	TGTGCCAGCAGTTTATTCACTCCCCTAGAAGGCTCCTACAATGAGCAGTTCTTC	CASSLFTPLEGSYNEQFF
TRBV2	once	NA	TRBJ1-6	TGTGCCAGCAGTGAAAGGCTAAGCTCCTATAATTCACCCCTCCACTTT	CASSERLSSYNSPLHF
TRBV6-5	NA	TRBD2	TRBJ2-7	TGTGCCAGCAGTAAAAGACTAGCGGGAGCTGGCGAGCAGTACTTC	CASSKRLAGAGEQYF
TRBV27	NA	NA	TRBJ2-3	TGTGCCAGCAGTTTTTTCCAGGGCGGAGATACGCAGTATTTT	CASSFFQGGDTQYF